This is a list of T cell receptor beta chains from one sample in a study of cytomegalovirus exposure and HLA in healthy donors. TCRdb keeps only in-frame clones here, not all; method: immunoSEQ multiplex PCR. The table shows some 200,000 clones, with 84% occurring only once. Sequences were obtained from PBMCs. The receptor source for this set is a woman under 40 in good health and CMV-seropositive. The CDR3 runs from the conserved cysteine through the conserved F or W. D genes are given only for firm matches. For some rows the clone size is stated as once, few or many, or as a class when expanded; others skip it.

d_gene: -
len: 13
abundance: -
v_gene: TRBV2
j_gene: TRBJ2-7
CDR3nt: TGTGCCAGCGGCGGGACAGAATCCTACGAGCAGTACTTC
CDR3aa: CASGGTESYEQYF

d_gene: -
len: 13
abundance: -
v_gene: TRBV19
j_gene: TRBJ1-1
CDR3nt: TGTGCCAGCCGTGGGCAGGGAATTGCTGAAGCTTTCTTT
CDR3aa: CASRGQGIAEAFF

d_gene: TRBD1
len: 13
abundance: -
v_gene: TRBV6-1
j_gene: TRBJ1-2
CDR3nt: TGTGCCAGCCCCGGGACAGCGGTTTATGGCTACACCTTC
CDR3aa: CASPGTAVYGYTF

d_gene: -
len: 16
abundance: -
v_gene: TRBV5-6
j_gene: TRBJ1-3
CDR3nt: TGTGCCAGCAGCTCGGGCCCAGCTAGCCGTGGAAACACCATATATTTT
CDR3aa: CASSSGPASRGNTIYF

d_gene: -
len: 14
abundance: -
v_gene: TRBV18
j_gene: TRBJ1-1
CDR3nt: TGTGCCAGCTCACCAAACAGCAGCCTGGGTGAAGCTTTCTTT
CDR3aa: CASSPNSSLGEAFF

d_gene: -
len: 12
abundance: -
v_gene: TRBV4-2
j_gene: TRBJ1-5
CDR3nt: TGTGCCAGCAGCCAAGATGGCTGGCCCCAGCATTTT
CDR3aa: CASSQDGWPQHF

d_gene: -
len: 13
abundance: -
v_gene: TRBV29-1
j_gene: TRBJ2-7
CDR3nt: TGCAGCGTTGTAAGTGGGGGCACCTACGAGCAGTACTTC
CDR3aa: CSVVSGGTYEQYF

d_gene: TRBD1
len: 15
abundance: -
v_gene: TRBV2
j_gene: TRBJ1-5
CDR3nt: TGTGCCAGCAGTGACGGACAGGGGGCCGGTCAGCCCCAGCATTTT
CDR3aa: CASSDGQGAGQPQHF

d_gene: TRBD1
len: 14
abundance: -
v_gene: TRBV5-4
j_gene: TRBJ2-5
CDR3nt: TGTGCCAGCAGTAGGACAGGGGACCAAGAGACCCAGTACTTC
CDR3aa: CASSRTGDQETQYF

d_gene: -
len: 14
abundance: -
v_gene: TRBV5-1
j_gene: TRBJ2-2
CDR3nt: TGCGCCAGCGGGGGCCAGGGCAAAGCCGGGGAGCTGTTTTTT
CDR3aa: CASGGQGKAGELFF

d_gene: -
len: 11
abundance: -
v_gene: TRBV6-1
j_gene: TRBJ1-1
CDR3nt: TGTGCCGCCGGAGGGAACACTGAAGCTTTCTTT
CDR3aa: CAAGGNTEAFF

d_gene: -
len: 17
abundance: -
v_gene: TRBV15
j_gene: TRBJ2-4
CDR3nt: TGTGCCACCAGCAGAATCGCGTTCGGCGGTCCACAAAACATTCAGTACTTC
CDR3aa: CATSRIAFGGPQNIQYF

d_gene: -
len: 14
abundance: -
v_gene: TRBV5-1
j_gene: TRBJ2-7
CDR3nt: TGCGCCAGCAGCTTGGGGGGCCTGTCCTACGAGCAGTACTTC
CDR3aa: CASSLGGLSYEQYF

d_gene: -
len: 15
abundance: once
v_gene: TRBV6-6
j_gene: TRBJ2-5
CDR3nt: TGTGCCAGCAGTTACTCAACGGGGTCCCAAGAGACCCAGTACTTC
CDR3aa: CASSYSTGSQETQYF

d_gene: -
len: 17
abundance: -
v_gene: TRBV15
j_gene: TRBJ1-1
CDR3nt: TGTGCCACCAGCAGACGAAACACAGGGAGAGGGAACACTGAAGCTTTCTTT
CDR3aa: CATSRRNTGRGNTEAFF

d_gene: -
len: 14
abundance: -
v_gene: TRBV29-1
j_gene: TRBJ2-1
CDR3nt: TGCAGCGCAGAACTAGCCTCCCCTGGGAATGAGCAGTTCTTC
CDR3aa: CSAELASPGNEQFF

d_gene: -
len: 11
abundance: -
v_gene: TRBV6-1
j_gene: TRBJ1-1
CDR3nt: TGTGCCAGTGATACAACAGGTGAAGCTTTCTTT
CDR3aa: CASDTTGEAFF

d_gene: TRBD2
len: 19
abundance: -
v_gene: TRBV4-1
j_gene: TRBJ2-7
CDR3nt: TGCGCCAGCAGCCTTTCCTTCATCGGGAGGGAACGACACTCCTACGAGCAGTACTTC
CDR3aa: CASSLSFIGRERHSYEQYF

d_gene: TRBD2
len: 16
abundance: -
v_gene: TRBV6-5
j_gene: TRBJ2-7
CDR3nt: TGTGCCAGCAGTTACACGCAGGTAGCGGGAGGCTACGAGCAGTACTTC
CDR3aa: CASSYTQVAGGYEQYF

d_gene: TRBD1
len: 15
abundance: -
v_gene: TRBV7-9
j_gene: TRBJ1-5
CDR3nt: TGTGCCAGCAGCCAGACAGGGGGCCTCAATCAGCCCCAGCATTTT
CDR3aa: CASSQTGGLNQPQHF

d_gene: TRBD1
len: 18
abundance: once
v_gene: TRBV4-2
j_gene: TRBJ1-3
CDR3nt: TGTGCCAGCAGCCAAGATCCCGACAGGGCAGGTAGTCGGAACACCATATATTTT
CDR3aa: CASSQDPDRAGSRNTIYF

d_gene: -
len: 15
abundance: -
v_gene: TRBV18
j_gene: TRBJ2-2
CDR3nt: TGTGCCAGCTCACCTTGGACAACGAACACCGGGGAGCTGTTTTTT
CDR3aa: CASSPWTTNTGELFF

d_gene: -
len: 15
abundance: -
v_gene: TRBV7-6
j_gene: TRBJ1-1
CDR3nt: TGTGCCAGCAGCTTGGAAGCGGATATGAACACTGAAGCTTTCTTT
CDR3aa: CASSLEADMNTEAFF

d_gene: TRBD1
len: 17
abundance: -
v_gene: TRBV5-5
j_gene: TRBJ1-1
CDR3nt: TGTGCCAGCAGCAGTAGGGCCGGACAGGGCGGGAACACTGAAGCTTTCTTT
CDR3aa: CASSSRAGQGGNTEAFF

d_gene: TRBD1
len: 14
abundance: -
v_gene: TRBV29-1
j_gene: TRBJ1-2
CDR3nt: TGCAGCGTTGAAGATTGGGGCAGGGGGCACGGCTACACCTTC
CDR3aa: CSVEDWGRGHGYTF

d_gene: TRBD1
len: 17
abundance: -
v_gene: TRBV5-1
j_gene: TRBJ2-1
CDR3nt: TGCGCCAGCAGCTCCCCGAGACAGGGTATGGGCTACAATGAGCAGTTCTTC
CDR3aa: CASSSPRQGMGYNEQFF

d_gene: -
len: 15
abundance: -
v_gene: TRBV5-4
j_gene: TRBJ2-7
CDR3nt: TGTGCCAGCAGCTTGGTGGGCAGGGCCCCCAACGAGCAGTACTTC
CDR3aa: CASSLVGRAPNEQYF

d_gene: TRBD1
len: 14
abundance: -
v_gene: TRBV6-5
j_gene: TRBJ1-2
CDR3nt: TGTGCCAGCAGTTACGGACAGGCGGACTATGGCTACACCTTC
CDR3aa: CASSYGQADYGYTF

d_gene: TRBD1
len: 11
abundance: -
v_gene: TRBV20-1
j_gene: TRBJ2-4
CDR3nt: TGCAGTGCTTCTCCAGGGGGCATTCAGTACTTC
CDR3aa: CSASPGGIQYF

d_gene: -
len: 14
abundance: -
v_gene: TRBV9
j_gene: TRBJ1-1
CDR3nt: TGTGCCAGCAGCCCCCCCGGGAGGCGCACTGAAGCTTTCTTT
CDR3aa: CASSPPGRRTEAFF

d_gene: TRBD2
len: 14
abundance: -
v_gene: TRBV19
j_gene: TRBJ2-1
CDR3nt: TGTGCCAGTAGTATAAGTAGCGGGGTGGATGAGCAGTTCTTC
CDR3aa: CASSISSGVDEQFF

d_gene: -
len: 13
abundance: -
v_gene: TRBV7-6
j_gene: TRBJ2-1
CDR3nt: TGTGCCAGCAGCTTTACGGGTAAGGCGGAACAGTTCTTC
CDR3aa: CASSFTGKAEQFF

d_gene: -
len: 13
abundance: -
v_gene: TRBV6-6
j_gene: TRBJ1-2
CDR3nt: TGTGCCAGCAGCCTTGGACAACTCGGAGGCTACACCTTC
CDR3aa: CASSLGQLGGYTF

d_gene: TRBD1
len: 18
abundance: -
v_gene: TRBV29-1
j_gene: TRBJ2-6
CDR3nt: TGCAGCGTTGAATCCTGGGACAGAGGAACCTCTGGGGCCAACGTCCTGACTTTC
CDR3aa: CSVESWDRGTSGANVLTF

d_gene: TRBD1
len: 17
abundance: -
v_gene: TRBV27
j_gene: TRBJ1-4
CDR3nt: TGTGCCAGCAGTCTACTCCGGGGACAGGCAACTAATGAAAAACTGTTTTTT
CDR3aa: CASSLLRGQATNEKLFF

d_gene: -
len: 17
abundance: -
v_gene: TRBV5-1
j_gene: TRBJ1-1
CDR3nt: TGCGCCAGCAGCTTAGTCAGGGGATCTTCAACCTTCTCTGAAGCTTTCTTT
CDR3aa: CASSLVRGSSTFSEAFF

d_gene: -
len: 14
abundance: -
v_gene: TRBV5-4
j_gene: TRBJ2-2
CDR3nt: TGTGCCAGCAGCTTGGTGACTACCCCCGGGGAGCTGTTTTTT
CDR3aa: CASSLVTTPGELFF

d_gene: -
len: 15
abundance: -
v_gene: TRBV6-5
j_gene: TRBJ2-3
CDR3nt: TGTGCCAGCACTCCAAGGCTTAGCGACACAGATACGCAGTATTTT
CDR3aa: CASTPRLSDTDTQYF

d_gene: TRBD2
len: 16
abundance: -
v_gene: TRBV5-6
j_gene: TRBJ2-1
CDR3nt: TGTGCCAGCAGCTTGAGGACTAGCGGGAGGGGGAATGAGCAGTTCTTC
CDR3aa: CASSLRTSGRGNEQFF

d_gene: -
len: 11
abundance: -
v_gene: TRBV6-5
j_gene: TRBJ1-1
CDR3nt: TGTGCCAGCAGTGCCCGGGGGGGAGCTTTCTTT
CDR3aa: CASSARGGAFF

d_gene: TRBD1
len: 16
abundance: -
v_gene: TRBV15
j_gene: TRBJ1-1
CDR3nt: TGTGCCACCAGCAGAGTCCTCCATACAGGGGGCACTGAAGCTTTCTTT
CDR3aa: CATSRVLHTGGTEAFF

d_gene: -
len: 16
abundance: -
v_gene: TRBV19
j_gene: TRBJ1-1
CDR3nt: TGTGCCAGTAGTGCCACCCGGGACACCCCGAACACTGAAGCTTTCTTT
CDR3aa: CASSATRDTPNTEAFF

d_gene: -
len: 14
abundance: -
v_gene: TRBV7-3
j_gene: TRBJ2-3
CDR3nt: TGTGCCAGCAGCTTATATAGGGAGTCAGATACGCAGTATTTT
CDR3aa: CASSLYRESDTQYF

d_gene: TRBD1
len: 17
abundance: -
v_gene: TRBV11-3
j_gene: TRBJ1-2
CDR3nt: TGTGCCAGCAGCTTAAAGGACAGGGGTCCCGCTAACTATGGCTACACCTTC
CDR3aa: CASSLKDRGPANYGYTF

d_gene: TRBD2
len: 17
abundance: many
v_gene: TRBV7-9
j_gene: TRBJ2-1
CDR3nt: TGTGCCAGCAGCTTAGCATCCCCACTAGCGGGAGTCAATGAGCAGTTCTTC
CDR3aa: CASSLASPLAGVNEQFF

d_gene: -
len: 12
abundance: -
v_gene: TRBV4-1
j_gene: TRBJ2-5
CDR3nt: TGCGCCAGCAGCCCAGGAGGGGCGACCCAGTACTTC
CDR3aa: CASSPGGATQYF

d_gene: -
len: 14
abundance: -
v_gene: TRBV18
j_gene: TRBJ1-2
CDR3nt: TGTGCCAGCTCACCGGGACAAAACTTCTATGGCTACACCTTC
CDR3aa: CASSPGQNFYGYTF

d_gene: -
len: 12
abundance: few
v_gene: TRBV4-2
j_gene: TRBJ2-7
CDR3nt: TGTGCCAGCAGCCTTCGGGACTACGAGCAGTACTTC
CDR3aa: CASSLRDYEQYF

d_gene: TRBD1
len: 15
abundance: -
v_gene: TRBV19
j_gene: TRBJ1-2
CDR3nt: TGTGCCAGTAGGCCCGGGACAGCAGCTAACTATGGCTACACCTTC
CDR3aa: CASRPGTAANYGYTF

d_gene: TRBD2
len: 14
abundance: -
v_gene: TRBV6-5
j_gene: TRBJ2-1
CDR3nt: TGTGCCAGCAGTGCCGGACTAGCGGGAGATGAGCAGTTCTTC
CDR3aa: CASSAGLAGDEQFF

d_gene: TRBD1
len: 16
abundance: -
v_gene: TRBV5-1
j_gene: TRBJ2-2
CDR3nt: TGCGCCAGCAGCGCCGGACAGGGATCGAACACCGGGGAGCTGTTTTTT
CDR3aa: CASSAGQGSNTGELFF

d_gene: -
len: 18
abundance: -
v_gene: TRBV18
j_gene: TRBJ2-2
CDR3nt: TGTGCCAGCTCACCAGTCCGGAAACGGGATCACGACACCGGGGAGCTGTTTTTT
CDR3aa: CASSPVRKRDHDTGELFF

d_gene: -
len: 15
abundance: -
v_gene: TRBV27
j_gene: TRBJ2-6
CDR3nt: TGTGCCAGCAGGGGCCCAGGGGCTGGGGCCAACGTCCTGACTTTC
CDR3aa: CASRGPGAGANVLTF

d_gene: -
len: 16
abundance: -
v_gene: TRBV19
j_gene: TRBJ1-5
CDR3nt: TGTGCCAGTACTACTTGGGGGGGAAGGAGCAATCAGCCCCAGCATTTT
CDR3aa: CASTTWGGRSNQPQHF

d_gene: -
len: 16
abundance: -
v_gene: TRBV19
j_gene: TRBJ2-5
CDR3nt: TGTGCCAGTAGTATCTTGCTCGGCAGGGGCGAAGAGACCCAGTACTTC
CDR3aa: CASSILLGRGEETQYF

d_gene: TRBD2
len: 14
abundance: many
v_gene: TRBV30
j_gene: TRBJ2-3
CDR3nt: TGTGCCTCCCCCTTAGCGGGAGCAACAGATACGCAGTATTTT
CDR3aa: CASPLAGATDTQYF

d_gene: -
len: 14
abundance: -
v_gene: TRBV2
j_gene: TRBJ2-5
CDR3nt: TGTGCCAGCAGTAACAGGGAGGGACCGGTAACCCAGTACTTC
CDR3aa: CASSNREGPVTQYF